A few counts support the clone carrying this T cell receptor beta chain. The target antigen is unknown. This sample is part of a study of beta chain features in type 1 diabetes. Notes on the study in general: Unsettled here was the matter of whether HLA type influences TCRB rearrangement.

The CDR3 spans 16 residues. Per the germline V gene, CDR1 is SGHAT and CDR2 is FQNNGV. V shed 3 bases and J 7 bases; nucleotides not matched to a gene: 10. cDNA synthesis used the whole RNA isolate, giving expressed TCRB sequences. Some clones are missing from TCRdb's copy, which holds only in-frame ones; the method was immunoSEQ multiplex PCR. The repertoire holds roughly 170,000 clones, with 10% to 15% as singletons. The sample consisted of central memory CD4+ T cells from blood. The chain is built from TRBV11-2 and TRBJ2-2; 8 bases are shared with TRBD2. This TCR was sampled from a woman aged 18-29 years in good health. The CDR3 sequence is CASSFRVAGHFGELFF. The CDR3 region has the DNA TGTGCCAGCAGCTTCAGGGTAGCGGGACATTTCGGGGAGCTGTTTTTT.